A single TCR beta chain is shown here with its context. Antigen unknown. The CDR3 covers 16 residues. The germline V gene encodes CDR1 SGHRS and CDR2 YFSETQ. V lost 1 base to trimming and J lost 0 bases; unmatched junction nucleotides: 6. TCRdb keeps only in-frame clones here, not all; method: immunoSEQ multiplex PCR. The table lists more than 1.2 million clones, around 98.5% of them singletons, with approximately 0.4% in the top ten. The data derive from a study of shared clonotypes between healthy human individuals. Background on the study: For every donor, three CD4 naive, three CD4 memory, two CD8 naive and one CD8 memory plates were used.

Findings of the study overall: Memory subsets generally showed lower estimated richness than naive subsets.

This receptor was obtained from a man aged 25 to 40 in good health. The sample taken for sequencing was naive CD4+ T cells sorted from blood. Subset specified: CD45RA+ positively selected. The V call is TRBV5-1, the J call TRBJ2-7; TRBD2 agrees at 8 bases. This CDR3 reads CASSLSRGGSSYEQYF. The CDR3 coding sequence is TGCGCCAGCAGCTTGAGTCGGGGGGGTAGCTCCTACGAGCAGTACTTC.